The subject of this entry is one T cell receptor (beta chain). Its antigen is currently unknown. These data are taken from a study of vaccination effects on CD4 cells after COVID-19. The overall study: Two doses of BNT162b2 or mRNA-1273 vaccine were administered to participants.

The protocol was immunoSEQ multiplex PCR, while the TCRdb copy is restricted to in-frame clones and leaves out a portion. The sample includes roughly 25,000 clones, around 73% of them seen just once. Prior to sequencing, the ViraFEST assay stimulated PBMC with viral peptide pools, which expanded the antigen-specific CD4+ T cells. Culture lasted over 9 days before CD4+ T cell isolation. None of these healthy vaccinees had been infected with SARS-CoV-2 before vaccination. CDR1 KGHSH and CDR2 LQKENI come from the germline V gene. The germline V and J ends were trimmed by 0 bases and 3 bases, with 9 bases remaining between them. The CDR3 extends over 15 amino acids.

The sequence was obtained from a human donor who received a COVID-19 vaccine. V gene TRBV18 combines with J gene TRBJ2-1; possible D gene TRBD1, 5 bases. The starting material was CD4+ T cells from PBMCs cultured with SARS-CoV-2 spike peptides, obtained before COVID-19 vaccination. CDR3 in amino acids: CASSPPGRDYNEQFF. For the CDR3, the DNA is TGTGCCAGCTCACCACCAGGCAGGGACTACAATGAGCAGTTCTTC.